This T cell receptor (beta chain) was captured by sequencing in a study of T cell responses to AZD1222 COVID-19 vaccine. Trimming shortened V by 0 bases and J by 2 bases, and 4 bases separated the two germline ends. The CDR3 runs 14 residues. Germline V gene sequence: CDR1 SGHDN, CDR2 FVKESK. TCRdb's table, derived via immunoSEQ multiplex PCR, lists solely in-frame clones and lacks some. The repertoire holds about 140,000 clones, with around 93% as singletons. The V gene is TRBV14, the J gene TRBJ2-2, with D unresolved. Specimen: peripheral blood, collected 28 days after the second AZD1222 dose. The TCR comes from an adult who received the AZD1222 COVID-19 vaccine. The DNA of the CDR3 is TGTGCCAGCAGCCAAGACTTTAACACCGGGGAGCTGTTTTTT. Its translation: CASSQDFNTGELFF.